The T cell receptor beta chain under discussion was sequenced for a study of blood T cells in healthy people across ages. Overall study: Template-switching capture recovered about one barcoded beta molecule per two T cells.

Study-wide results and caveats: Estimated diversity that came from one million T cells was considered an underestimate.

This clonotype has a handful of counts. The target antigen is unknown. Each donor had about 10 milliliters of peripheral blood drawn. The CDR3 has 15 amino acids. The germline CDR1 and CDR2 sequences are SEHNR and FQNEAQ (reference sequence). The ends were cut back, 2 bases at V and 1 base at J, with 11 bases in the middle. Primed by a sample-barcoded 5' primer and a J-beta primer mix, a second PCR proceeded for roughly 7 to 11 cycles. TCRdb itself ran the 5' RACE reads through MiXCR, one entry per CDR3 protein. This sample yields about 2 million distinct CDR3 sequences, of which roughly 52% are seen a single time; around 2.1% belongs to the top ten.

This sequence was found in a woman between 40 and 50 years old in good health. Sequencing used blood. The chain carries TRBV7-9 and TRBJ2-5, with D possibly matching TRBD1 (5 bases). The CDR3 DNA reads TGTGCCAGCAGCTTAAGACAGAGTACCCAAGAGACCCAGTACTTC. It is translated as CASSLRQSTQETQYF.